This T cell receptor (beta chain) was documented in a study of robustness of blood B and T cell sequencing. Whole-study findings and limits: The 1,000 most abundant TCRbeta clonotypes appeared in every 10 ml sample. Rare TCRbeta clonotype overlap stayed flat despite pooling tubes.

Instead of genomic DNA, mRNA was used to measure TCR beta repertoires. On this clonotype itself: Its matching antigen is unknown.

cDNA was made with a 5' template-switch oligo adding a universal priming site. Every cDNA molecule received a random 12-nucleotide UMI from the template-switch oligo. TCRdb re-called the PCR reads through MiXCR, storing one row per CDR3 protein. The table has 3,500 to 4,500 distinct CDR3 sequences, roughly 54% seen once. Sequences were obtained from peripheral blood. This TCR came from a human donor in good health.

CDR3 region: CAWSVLQAAFF. The DNA of the CDR3 is TGTGCCTGGAGTGTACTACAGGCAGCTTTCTTT. The chain employs TRBV30 and TRBJ1-1, with D perhaps matching TRBD1 (5 bases). The CDR3 contains 11 residues. From germline, CDR1 is GTSNPN and CDR2 SVGIG (reference sequence). Trimming removed 0 bases from V and 10 bases from J, with 9 bases in between.